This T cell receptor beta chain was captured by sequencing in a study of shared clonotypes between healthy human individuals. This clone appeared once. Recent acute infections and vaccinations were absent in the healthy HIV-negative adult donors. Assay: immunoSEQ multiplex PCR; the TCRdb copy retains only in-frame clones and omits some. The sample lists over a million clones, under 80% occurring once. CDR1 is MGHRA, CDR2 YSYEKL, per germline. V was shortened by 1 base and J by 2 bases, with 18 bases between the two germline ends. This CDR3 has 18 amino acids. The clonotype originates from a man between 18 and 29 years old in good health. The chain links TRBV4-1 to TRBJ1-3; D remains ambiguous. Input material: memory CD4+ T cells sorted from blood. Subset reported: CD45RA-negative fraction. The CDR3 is CASSQVHLWSLAGNTIYF. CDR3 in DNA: TGCGCCAGCAGCCAAGTCCATCTATGGAGTTTAGCTGGAAACACCATATATTTT.